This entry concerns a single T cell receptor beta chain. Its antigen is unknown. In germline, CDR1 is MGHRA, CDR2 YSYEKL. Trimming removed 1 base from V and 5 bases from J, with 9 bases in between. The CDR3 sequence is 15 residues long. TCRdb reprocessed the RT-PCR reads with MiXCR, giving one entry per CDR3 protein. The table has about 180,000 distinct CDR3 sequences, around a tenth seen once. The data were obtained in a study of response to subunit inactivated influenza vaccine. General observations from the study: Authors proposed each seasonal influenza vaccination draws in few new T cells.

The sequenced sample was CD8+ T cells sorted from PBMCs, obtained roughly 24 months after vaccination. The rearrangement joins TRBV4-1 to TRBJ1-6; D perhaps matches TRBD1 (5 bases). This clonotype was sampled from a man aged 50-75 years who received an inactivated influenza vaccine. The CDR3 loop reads CASSQVDSNNSPLHF. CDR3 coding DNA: TGCGCCAGCAGCCAAGTAGACAGCAATAATTCACCCCTCCACTTT.